This TCR beta chain was sequenced for a study of T cell changes during pregnancy in multiple sclerosis. Data came from immunoSEQ multiplex PCR; TCRdb stores just in-frame clones and leaves some out. The table includes about 36,000 clones, about 90% detected once. The CDR3 is 18 amino acids. Looked up from germline, CDR1 is MNHEY and CDR2 is SMNVEV (reference sequence). The junction had 6 bases not matched to a gene; V was cut back by 4 bases and J by 0 bases. V gene TRBV27 combines with J gene TRBJ2-1, with 13 bases fitting TRBD2. This clonotype was obtained from a female donor with multiple sclerosis, enrolled in a pregnancy study. The sample in question was CD4+ T cells from peripheral blood mononuclear cells, obtained after pregnancy. The chain's CDR3 is CASSSRGLAGSSYNEQFF. CDR3 DNA: TGTGCCAGCAGTTCCCGGGGACTAGCGGGGAGCTCCTACAATGAGCAGTTCTTC.